This TCR beta chain is drawn from a study of regulatory T cells in long-lasting Graves disease. Study details: Antithyroid drugs had been taken by newly diagnosed Graves' patients for under 3 months.

Construction of TCR beta libraries relied on iRepertoire HTBI primers and on Arm-PCR targeting CDR3 regions. TCRdb passed the multiplex PCR reads through MiXCR, listing each CDR3 protein once. Altogether hundreds of thousands of distinct CDR3 sequences are present, over 15% being singletons, with the ten largest covering about 10%. As for time point: newly diagnosed GD, antithyroid drugs for less than 3 months. The authors made the TCR library using RNA they extracted from PBMCs. American Thyroid Association guidelines were used to diagnose Graves' disease. Each of the patients was recruited from an endocrinology department situated in Xi'an, China. This CDR3 spans 16 amino acids. The germline gives CDR1 MDHEN, CDR2 SYDVKM. J was trimmed by 1 base and V by 4 bases; bases with no gene match: 8. This clonotype has at least ten counts. These data were likewise used in another study, on T cells in Graves' hyperthyroidism and ophthalmopathy. That paper states: The majority of expanded thyroid clonotypes above 0.001 also appeared in blood.

The TCR comes from a woman under 40 with Graves disease. Sample: peripheral blood mononuclear cells (PBMCs), taken at new diagnosis, from a patient treated with antithyroid drugs. The V call is TRBV28, the J call TRBJ2-3; 7 bases line up with TRBD1. The DNA for the CDR3 is TGTGCCAGCAGTTCCCCAGGGGGTCGACGCACAGATACGCAGTATTTT. It yields the protein CASSSPGGRRTDTQYF.